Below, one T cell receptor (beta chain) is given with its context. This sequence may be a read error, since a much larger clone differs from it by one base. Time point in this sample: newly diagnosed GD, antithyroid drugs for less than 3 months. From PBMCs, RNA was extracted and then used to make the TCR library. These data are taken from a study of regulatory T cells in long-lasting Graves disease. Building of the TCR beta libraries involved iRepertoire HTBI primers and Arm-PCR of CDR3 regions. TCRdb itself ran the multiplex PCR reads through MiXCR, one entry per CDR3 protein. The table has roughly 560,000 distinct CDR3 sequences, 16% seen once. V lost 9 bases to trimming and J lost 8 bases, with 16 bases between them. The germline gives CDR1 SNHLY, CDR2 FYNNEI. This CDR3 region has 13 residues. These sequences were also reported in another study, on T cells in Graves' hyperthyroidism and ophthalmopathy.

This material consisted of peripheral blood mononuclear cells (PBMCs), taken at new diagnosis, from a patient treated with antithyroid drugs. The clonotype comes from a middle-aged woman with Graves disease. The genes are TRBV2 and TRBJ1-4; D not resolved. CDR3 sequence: CARSSRSGEKLFF. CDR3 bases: TGTGCCAGAAGTTCACGATCCGGGGAAAAACTGTTTTTT.